This T cell receptor beta chain was obtained from a study of beta chain features in type 1 diabetes (dated by TCRdb to the late 2010s). About the investigation overall: No differences in mean age, gender distribution, total cell number or subset yield were found between patients and healthy donors. Whereas all 28 donors provided naive and central memory subsets, regulatory and stem cell-like memory subsets were isolated from just 8 patients and about 8 healthy donors. A total of 107,917,701 sorted cells were examined across all samples, and the number of cells per subset was strongly correlated with RNA yield. In the study, TCRB repertoires of sorted circulating CD4+ T cell subsets from recently diagnosed type 1 diabetes patients were compared with those of matched healthy donors.

As concerns this clone: Its target antigen remains unknown. Base qualities are not provided; no much larger clone lies one nucleotide away.

The entire amount of isolated RNA was reverse transcribed using the High Capacity cDNA Reverse Transcription Kit, so the sequenced TCRB transcripts were expressed ones. Deep immunoSEQ sequencing was applied to naive, central memory and regulatory T cell samples, giving an average of roughly 3.6 million total reads per sample. After sorted cells were lysed in RLT buffer, RNA was extracted with DNase-treated RNeasy Micro or Mini kits, with the choice depending on cell number. Each cell subset was processed separately to prevent cross-contamination, with patient and healthy donor samples processed together. The immunoSEQ multiplex PCR was used to amplify TCRB sequences from cDNA, yielding 87-bp fragments that span the CDR3 region. The amplicons were sequenced using the Illumina HiSeq platform. The paper's processing steps were these. PCR bias was corrected computationally using synthetic template baselines, and reads within Hamming distance 2 were collapsed, with unmergeable singletons discarded. By aligning reads against IMGT, V, D and J genes, CDR3 length, and insertions or deletions at six rearrangement sites were assigned. Within each subset, clonotype counts were normalized to sorted cell number, and only after that were true diversity and Gini coefficients computed with the tcR R package. Repertoire sharing was quantified using the overlap coefficient calculated on TCRB nucleotide sequences. Out-of-frame TCRB sequences from naive cells were analyzed as a proxy for the pre-selection repertoire. This immuneACCESS table, as held by TCRdb, lists in-frame sequences with V and J called but not all clones. Of the missing ones, under half trace to an unresolved V gene in checked studies; the others have no known cause. V and J calls and clone size are given by that table; D and trimming were obtained from the DNA. The sample yields around 450,000 clones; 11% were counted once. 0.046% of the sample rests with the top ten.

The CDR3 goes from the cysteine to the phenylalanine over 15 residues. Only the CDR3 part of the read is kept: 45 bases, read in frame from the first base. V is clipped by 2 bases and J by 10 bases, and the sequence between their germline boundaries is 15 bases long. CDR1 and CDR2 were assigned from the germline V gene as MGHRA and YSYEKL. Each donor gave one peripheral blood draw, about 110 mL on average, collected into heparinised tubes. A BD FACSAria II was used to sort naive, central memory, regulatory and stem cell-like memory CD4+ T cells with a panel that included CD45RO, CCR7, CD25, CD127, CD95 and CD27. Every sorted population had a purity above 95%. PBMCs were isolated right away by Lymphoprep density gradient centrifugation and were stained directly, without culture. So that batch effects would be minimized, each experiment stained and sorted samples in pairs, pairing one healthy donor with one patient.

Results the study describes overall, beyond this receptor: HLA sub-analyses involved small numbers of individuals, so any influence of HLA type on TCRB rearrangement remained unresolved. A moderate but significant shortening of TCRB CDR3 length was observed in type 1 diabetes patients in all four CD4+ subsets. Fewer insertions and more nucleotide deletions at VDJ recombination sites were observed in patients with type 1 diabetes, implying thymic rearrangement abnormalities. Because cDNA rather than genomic DNA was sequenced, highly expressing activated cells could have been over-represented, although no difference in activation and CD3 levels was found between groups. PCR might favor shorter templates, but patient and control samples were amplified and corrected together, so any skew would affect both groups equally. Naive, central memory and regulatory TCRB repertoires appeared to be more similar among patients than among healthy donors.

Recombination joined TRBV4-1 with TRBJ1-6, with TRBD1 tentatively as D gene (6 bases match). The receptor was derived from a woman aged 18 to 35 in good health. The source material was naive CD4+ T cells from blood. The cell subset or site label corresponds to: true naive CD4+ T cells. The DNA sequence reads TGCGCCAGCAGCCAACCTGTGACAGGTGTGTCACCCCTCCACTTT. Translated, this gives CASSQPVTGVSPLHF.